A selection of T cell receptor beta chains follows, all from one sample in a study of blood T cells in healthy people across ages. TCRdb independently ran MiXCR on the 5' RACE reads; one entry per CDR3 protein. The data hold about a million distinct CDR3 sequences, with around 48% observed a single time. Material: blood. The receptors derive from a young man in good health. Both conserved end residues are part of each CDR3. The order of the fields is D gene, V gene, clone size, CDR3 protein. D genes are given only for firm matches. Clone size is not always given. Where it is, it says once, few, many or a class for expanded clones.

TRBD1	TRBV14	NA	CASSPRTGFVQETQYF
TRBD1	TRBV7-2	many	CASSLAVGQGAYTF
TRBD1	TRBV7-6	NA	CASSSGTGGRYTQYF
NA	TRBV20-1	NA	CSAGGHRAIEQYF
NA	TRBV7-2	NA	CASSLGGVKGTQYF
NA	TRBV6-2/TRBV6-3	few	CASSYSETMGTGELFF
TRBD1	TRBV7-7	NA	CGSSLDRGNTGELFF
NA	TRBV7-2	NA	CASSLKQGGGNQPQHF
NA	TRBV12-3/TRBV12-4	NA	CASSFKGGNEKLFF
NA	TRBV7-2	NA	CASSSQGSGAEAFF
TRBD2	TRBV12-3/TRBV12-4	NA	CASSSWLAGGTNKETQYF
NA	TRBV29-1	many	CSAALRVGGELFF